This T cell receptor beta chain was recorded in a study of shared clonotypes between healthy human individuals. Donation came from healthy HIV-negative adults that had no recent acute infections or vaccinations. The split of CD4+ cells yielded CD45RA+ naive and CD45RA-negative memory subsets. Deletions cut 5 bases from V and 6 bases from J, with 8 bases between. This CDR3 is built from 12 residues. The V gene's germline CDR1 is SGHTA and CDR2 FQGNSA. The authors loaded 150 to 250 ng DNA, 30,000 to 35,000 T cell genomes, into sorted-subset replicate PCRs. The repertoire was sequenced with immunoSEQ multiplex PCR; TCRdb's copy has only in-frame clones and lacks some. The data contain 950,000 to 1,100,000 clones, around 78% of them singletons.

This clonotype was sampled from a young man in good health. Some clones in this sample may be carry-over from other donors' samples. The sample was memory CD4+ T cells from PBMCs. Specified subset: CD45RA-negative fraction. The chain combines TRBV7-2 with TRBJ1-5, with TRBD1 as a possible D gene (6 bases). CDR3 in DNA: TGTGCCAGCAGCGTACAGGGTCAGCCCCAGCATTTT. It specifies CASSVQGQPQHF.